These 10 T cell receptor beta chains share one sample of origin, sequenced in a study of response to subunit inactivated influenza vaccine. TCRdb re-called the RT-PCR reads with MiXCR, one entry per CDR3 protein. The table lists just under 250,000 distinct CDR3 sequences, 12% of them singletons. Material: non-naive T cells sorted from PBMCs, obtained 14 days before vaccination. The receptors stem from a man aged 45-65 years who received an inactivated influenza vaccine.

This clonotype has just a few counts. J is TRBJ2-7 and V is TRBV5-1; 9 bases fit TRBD1. Looked up from germline, CDR1 is SGHRS and CDR2 is YFSETQ. The CDR3 totals 15 residues. Trimming at V came to 4 bases and at J to 5 bases, leaving 10 bases not matched to a gene. CDR3 residues: CASSLKRTGEDEQYF. The CDR3 coding sequence is TGCGCCAGCAGCCTCAAAAGGACAGGGGAGGACGAGCAGTACTTC.

The chain combines TRBV20-1 with TRBJ2-2; 10 nucleotides agree with TRBD2. CDR3 length: 17 residues. The V gene end was trimmed by 1 base and the J gene end by 4 bases; junction bases not matched to a gene: 9. In germline, CDR1 is DFQATT, CDR2 SNEGSKA (reference sequence). CDR3 protein: CSARALAGAAGTGELFF. The CDR3 DNA reads as TGCAGTGCTAGAGCTCTAGCGGGGGCCGCGGGCACCGGGGAGCTGTTTTTT.

This clonotype has more than one count but fewer than ten. This chain joins TRBV5-5 and TRBJ2-1; perhaps TRBD1 as D (6 bases). Germline lookup yields CDR1 SGHKS and CDR2 YYEKEE (reference sequence). Deletions cut 4 bases from V and 0 bases from J, with 11 bases between. The CDR3 totals 15 residues. The CDR3 protein is CASSGDIISYNEQFF. CDR3 bases: TGTGCCAGCAGCGGGGACATTATCTCCTACAATGAGCAGTTCTTC.

There are a few counts of this clonotype. This chain uses TRBV29-1 with TRBJ1-4, with TRBD1 identical over 9 bases. V shed 6 bases and J 8 bases; nucleotides not matched to a gene: 7. The CDR3 loop spans 13 amino acids. CDR1 SQVTM and CDR2 ANQGSEA come from the germline V gene. The CDR3 DNA is TGCAGCGTCATTGACAGGGGGATAGAAAAACTGTTTTTT. Translating gives CSVIDRGIEKLFF.

This clonotype was seen ten or more times. J is TRBJ2-1 and V is TRBV7-2, with 8 positions matching TRBD2. The CDR3 contains 14 residues. The trim removed 8 bases at V and 7 bases at J, leaving 10 bases unmatched. Germline loops: CDR1 SGHTA, CDR2 FQGNSA. The CDR3 region is CASQSGRGGNEQFF. In DNA form, the CDR3 reads TGTGCCAGCCAGAGCGGGAGAGGCGGTAATGAGCAGTTCTTC.

The V gene is TRBV28, the J gene TRBJ1-2; D may be TRBD1 (6 bases). Germline CDR1 reads MDHEN; CDR2 reads SYDVKM. V was cut by 5 bases and J by 6 bases, with 16 bases left in between. There are 14 residues in the CDR3. The CDR3 spells CASSDRTSSHGYTF. The CDR3 DNA reads TGTGCCAGCAGTGACAGGACCTCCAGTCATGGCTACACCTTC.

The chain uses TRBV6-2 or TRBV6-3 and TRBJ2-2; D is perhaps TRBD1 (7 bases). Germline V gives CDR1 MNHEY, CDR2 SVGEGT. The CDR3 covers 13 residues. V shed 5 bases and J shed 6 bases, with 10 bases lying between them. The CDR3 is CASSAGTAGELFF. CDR3 nucleotides: TGTGCCAGCAGTGCGGGGACAGCCGGGGAGCTGTTTTTT.

This chain uses TRBV20-1 with TRBJ2-3; 7 bases line up with TRBD2. This CDR3 contains 17 residues. Germline CDR1 is DFQATT and CDR2 is SNEGSKA (reference sequence). Here the CDR3 DNA reads TGCAGCTTCGAGGCCCAGGGTGGCGGGGGAAGCACAGATACGCAGTATTTT. Its translation: CSFEAQGGGGSTDTQYF.

This clonotype has ten or more counts. The gene calls are TRBV28 and TRBJ2-3; D possibly matches TRBD1 or TRBD2 (5 bases each). The germline CDR1 and CDR2 sequences are MDHEN and SYDVKM. The CDR3 consists of 15 residues. The V end was cut by 5 bases, the J end by 1 base, with 13 bases between. CDR3 residues: CASSKPGTGTDTQYF. The DNA for the CDR3 is TGTGCCAGCAGTAAGCCGGGGACCGGCACAGATACGCAGTATTTT.

The chain carries TRBV6-2 or TRBV6-3 and TRBJ2-6, with D perhaps TRBD1 (5 bases). This CDR3 is built from 14 residues. V was pared by 9 bases and J by 0 bases, with 9 bases between. The germline gives CDR1 MNHEY, CDR2 SVGEGT. The CDR3 region has the DNA TGTGCCAGTAGACAGACCTCTGGGGCCAACGTCCTGACTTTC. Protein sequence: CASRQTSGANVLTF.